This T cell receptor beta chain was captured in a study of spatial heterogeneity in lung cancer. Overall study: Sequencing of follow-up PBMC samples took place when they were available, at a median of around two years after resection.

Using its own MiXCR run on the 5' RACE reads, TCRdb lists one record per CDR3 protein. The sample lists over 15,000 distinct CDR3 sequences, over 15% occurring once. This clonotype was found a few times. Its antigen remains unidentified. Study results and limitations: Resection saw ubiquitous expanded tumor TCRs appear in blood more than follow-up did.

Time point defined: blood at routine non-recurrence follow-up after resection. Unsorted whole RNA from tumor, nontumor lung or frozen PBMC underwent sequencing. This specimen consisted of PBMCs, obtained at follow-up. The clonotype originates from a male donor with early-stage non-small cell lung cancer.

CDR3 DNA: TGTGCCAGCTCAGTCGCCTGGAATCAGCCCCAGCATTTT. This gives the protein CASSVAWNQPQHF. This chain connects TRBV14 to TRBJ1-5; D call uncertain. This CDR3 has 13 residues. Germline assignment: CDR1 SGHDN and CDR2 FVKESK. Trimming removed 8 bases from V and 4 bases from J, with 12 bases in between. Based on the CDR3 plus reference TRBV14 and TRBJ1-5, the full variable domain is EAGVTQFPSHSVIEKGQTVTLRCDPISGHDNLYWYRRVMGKEIKFLLHFVKESKQDESGMPNNRFLAERTGGTYSTLKVQPAELEDSGVYFCASSVAWNQPQHFGDGTRLSIL.